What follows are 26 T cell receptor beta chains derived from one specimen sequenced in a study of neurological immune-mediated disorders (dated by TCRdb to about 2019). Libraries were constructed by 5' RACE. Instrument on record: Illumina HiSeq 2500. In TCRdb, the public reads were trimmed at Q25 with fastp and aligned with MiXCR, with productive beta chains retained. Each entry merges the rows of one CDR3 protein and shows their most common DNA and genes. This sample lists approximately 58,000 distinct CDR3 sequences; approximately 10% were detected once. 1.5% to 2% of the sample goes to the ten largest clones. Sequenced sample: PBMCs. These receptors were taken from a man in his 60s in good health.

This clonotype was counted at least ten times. In DNA, the CDR3 is TGTGCCACCAGCAGAGCGGCAGGGGGCCCGAACACTGAAGCTTTCTTT. Its protein product is CATSRAAGGPNTEAFF. The chain links TRBV15 to TRBJ1-1; 8 nucleotides agree with TRBD1. The ends lost 1 base at V and 1 base at J; junction bases unmatched: 5. Germline assignment: CDR1 LNHNV and CDR2 YYDKDF (reference sequence). The CDR3 covers 16 residues. The full variable domain, completed using reference TRBV15 and TRBJ1-1, is DAMVIQNPRYQVTQFGKPVTLSCSQTLNHNVMYWYQQKSSQAPKLLFHYYDKDFNNEADTPDNFQSRRPNTSFCFLDIRSPGLGDTAMYLCATSRAAGGPNTEAFFGQGTRLTVV.

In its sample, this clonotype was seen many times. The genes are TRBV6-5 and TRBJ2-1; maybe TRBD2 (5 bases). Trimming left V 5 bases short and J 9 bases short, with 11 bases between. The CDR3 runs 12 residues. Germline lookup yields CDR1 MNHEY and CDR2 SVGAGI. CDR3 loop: CASSAPGIEQFF. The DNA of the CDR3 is TGTGCCAGCAGTGCCCCCGGGATTGAGCAGTTCTTC.

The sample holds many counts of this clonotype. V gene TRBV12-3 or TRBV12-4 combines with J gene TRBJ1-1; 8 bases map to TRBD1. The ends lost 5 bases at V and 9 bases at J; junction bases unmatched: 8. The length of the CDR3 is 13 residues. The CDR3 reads CASSPTWDRKAFF. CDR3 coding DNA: TGTGCCAGCAGTCCCACGTGGGACAGGAAAGCTTTCTTT.

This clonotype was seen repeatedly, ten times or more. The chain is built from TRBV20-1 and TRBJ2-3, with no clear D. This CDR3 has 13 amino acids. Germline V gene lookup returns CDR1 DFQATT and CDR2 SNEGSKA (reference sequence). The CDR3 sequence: CSNVLTSTDTQYF. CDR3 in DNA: TGCAGCAATGTACTAACTAGCACAGATACGCAGTATTTT.

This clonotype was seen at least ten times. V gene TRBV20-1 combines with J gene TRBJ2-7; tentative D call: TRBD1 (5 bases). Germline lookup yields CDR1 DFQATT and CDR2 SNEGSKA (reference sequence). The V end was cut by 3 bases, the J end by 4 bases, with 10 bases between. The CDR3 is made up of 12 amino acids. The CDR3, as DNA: TGCAGTGCTAGTGCAGGGCGGTACGAGCAGTACTTC. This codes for CSASAGRYEQYF.

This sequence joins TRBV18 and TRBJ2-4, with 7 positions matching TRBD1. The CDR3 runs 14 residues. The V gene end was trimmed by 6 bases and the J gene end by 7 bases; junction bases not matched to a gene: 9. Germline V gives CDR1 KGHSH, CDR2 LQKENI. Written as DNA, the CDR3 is TGTGCCAGCTCCTCTCAGGGGGAAAAGAACATTCAGTACTTC. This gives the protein CASSSQGEKNIQYF.

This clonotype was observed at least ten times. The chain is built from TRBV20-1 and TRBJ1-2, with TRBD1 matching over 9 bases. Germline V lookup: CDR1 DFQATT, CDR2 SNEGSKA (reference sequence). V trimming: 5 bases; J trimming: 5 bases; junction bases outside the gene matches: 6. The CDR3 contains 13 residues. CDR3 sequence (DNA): TGCAGTGCTGTTACAGGGGGCGCTTATGGCTACACCTTC. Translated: CSAVTGGAYGYTF.

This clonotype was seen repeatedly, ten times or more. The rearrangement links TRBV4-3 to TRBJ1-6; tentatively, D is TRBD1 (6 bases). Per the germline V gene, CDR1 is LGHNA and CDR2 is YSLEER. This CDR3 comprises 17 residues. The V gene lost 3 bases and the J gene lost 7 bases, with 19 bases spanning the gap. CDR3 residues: CASSHPGDTGGNSPLHF. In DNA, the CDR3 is TGCGCCAGCAGCCACCCGGGGGACACGGGGGGGAATTCACCCCTCCACTTT.

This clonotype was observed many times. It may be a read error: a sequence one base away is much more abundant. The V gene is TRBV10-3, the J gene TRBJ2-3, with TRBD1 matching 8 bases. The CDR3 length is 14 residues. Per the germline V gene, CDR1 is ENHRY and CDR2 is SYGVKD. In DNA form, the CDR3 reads TGTGTCATGAGCGCAGGGGGCCCCACAGATACGCAGTATTTT. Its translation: CVMSAGGPTDTQYF.

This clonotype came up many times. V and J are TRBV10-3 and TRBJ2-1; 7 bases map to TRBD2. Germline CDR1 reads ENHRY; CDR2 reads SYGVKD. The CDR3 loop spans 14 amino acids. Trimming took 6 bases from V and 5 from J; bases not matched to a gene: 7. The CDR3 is CAISSGTTDNEQFF. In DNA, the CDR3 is TGTGCCATCAGCAGCGGGACTACCGACAATGAGCAGTTCTTC.

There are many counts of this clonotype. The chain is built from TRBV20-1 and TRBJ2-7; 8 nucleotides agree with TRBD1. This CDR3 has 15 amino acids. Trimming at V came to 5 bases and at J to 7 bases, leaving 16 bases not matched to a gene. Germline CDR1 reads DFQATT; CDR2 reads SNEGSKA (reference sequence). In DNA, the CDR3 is TGCAGTGCTGGAAGGGCCGGACAGGGACTTCGGGAGCAGTACTTC. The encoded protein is CSAGRAGQGLREQYF.

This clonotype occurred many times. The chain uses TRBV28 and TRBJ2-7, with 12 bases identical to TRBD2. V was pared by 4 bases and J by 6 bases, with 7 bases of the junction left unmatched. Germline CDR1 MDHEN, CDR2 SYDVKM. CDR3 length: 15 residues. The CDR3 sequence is CASSSPGTSGREQYF. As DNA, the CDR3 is TGTGCCAGCAGTTCCCCCGGGACTAGCGGGCGCGAGCAGTACTTC.

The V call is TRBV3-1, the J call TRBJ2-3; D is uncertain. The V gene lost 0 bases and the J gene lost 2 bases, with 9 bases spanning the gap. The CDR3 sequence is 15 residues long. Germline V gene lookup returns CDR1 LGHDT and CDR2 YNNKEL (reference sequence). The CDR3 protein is CASSQDGSFTDTQYF. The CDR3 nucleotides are TGTGCCAGCAGCCAAGACGGGTCCTTCACAGATACGCAGTATTTT.

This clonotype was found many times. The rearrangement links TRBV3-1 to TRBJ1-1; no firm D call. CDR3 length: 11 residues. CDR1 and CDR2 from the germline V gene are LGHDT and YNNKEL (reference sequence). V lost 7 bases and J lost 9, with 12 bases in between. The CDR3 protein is CASTNLSKAFF. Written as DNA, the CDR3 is TGTGCCAGCACTAATTTGTCGAAAGCTTTCTTT.

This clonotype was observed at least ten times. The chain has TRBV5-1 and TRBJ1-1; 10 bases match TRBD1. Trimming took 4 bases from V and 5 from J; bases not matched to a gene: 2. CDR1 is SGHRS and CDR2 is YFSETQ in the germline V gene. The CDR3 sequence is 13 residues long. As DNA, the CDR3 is TGCGCCAGCAGCGGACAGGGGGGGACTGAAGCTTTCTTT. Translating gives CASSGQGGTEAFF. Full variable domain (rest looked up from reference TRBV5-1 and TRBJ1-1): KAGVTQTPRYLIKTRGQQVTLSCSPISGHRSVSWYQQTPGQGLQFLFEYFSETQRNKGNFPGRFSGRQFSNSRSEMNVSTLELGDSALYLCASSGQGGTEAFFGQGTRLTVV.

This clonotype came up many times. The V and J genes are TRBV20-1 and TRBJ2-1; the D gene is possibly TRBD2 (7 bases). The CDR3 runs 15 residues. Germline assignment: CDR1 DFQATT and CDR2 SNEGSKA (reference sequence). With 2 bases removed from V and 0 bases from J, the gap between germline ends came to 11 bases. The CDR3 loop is CSARKRGASYNEQFF. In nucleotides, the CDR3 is TGCAGTGCTAGAAAACGGGGGGCCTCCTACAATGAGCAGTTCTTC.

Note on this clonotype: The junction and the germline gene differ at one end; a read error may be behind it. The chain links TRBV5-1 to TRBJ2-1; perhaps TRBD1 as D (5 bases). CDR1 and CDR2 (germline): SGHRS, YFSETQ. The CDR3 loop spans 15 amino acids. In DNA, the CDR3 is TGCGGCAGCAGCTTGCGTCAGGGAATCTACAATGAGCAGTTCTTC. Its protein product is CGSSLRQGIYNEQFF.

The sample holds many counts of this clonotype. DNA for the CDR3: TGTGCCAGCCAACCGGGACTGAGCTACGAGCAGTACTTC. As protein: CASQPGLSYEQYF. The chain joins TRBV28 to TRBJ2-7, with D possibly matching TRBD2 (6 bases). V was cut by 8 bases and J by 3 bases, with 14 bases left in between. The CDR3 contains 13 residues. Germline CDR1 reads MDHEN; CDR2 reads SYDVKM.

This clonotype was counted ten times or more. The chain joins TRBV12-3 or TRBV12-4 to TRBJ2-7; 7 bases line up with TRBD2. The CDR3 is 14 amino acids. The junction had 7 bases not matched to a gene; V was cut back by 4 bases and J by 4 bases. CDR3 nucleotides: TGTGCCAGCAGTTCGTCGGGGGGTACATACGAGCAGTACTTC. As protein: CASSSSGGTYEQYF.

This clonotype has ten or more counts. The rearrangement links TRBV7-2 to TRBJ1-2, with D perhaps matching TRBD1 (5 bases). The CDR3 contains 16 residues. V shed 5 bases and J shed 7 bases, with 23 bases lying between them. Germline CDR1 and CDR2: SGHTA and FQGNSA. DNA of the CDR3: TGTGCCAGCAGCGTAGGAGGGGCAGCCGAAAGGATTGGCTACACCTTC. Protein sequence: CASSVGGAAERIGYTF. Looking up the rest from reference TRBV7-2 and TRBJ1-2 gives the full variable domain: GAGVSQSPSNKVTEKGKDVELRCDPISGHTALYWYRQSLGQGLEFLIYFQGNSAPDKSGLPSDRFSAERTGGSVSTLTIQRTQQEDSAVYLCASSVGGAAERIGYTFGSGTRLTVV.

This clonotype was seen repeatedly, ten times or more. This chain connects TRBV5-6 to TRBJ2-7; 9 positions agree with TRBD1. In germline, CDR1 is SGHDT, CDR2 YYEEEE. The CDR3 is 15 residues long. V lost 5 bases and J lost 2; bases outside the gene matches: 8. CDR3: CASSSGTGSTYEQYF. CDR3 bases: TGTGCCAGCAGTTCCGGGACAGGGTCGACCTACGAGCAGTACTTC.

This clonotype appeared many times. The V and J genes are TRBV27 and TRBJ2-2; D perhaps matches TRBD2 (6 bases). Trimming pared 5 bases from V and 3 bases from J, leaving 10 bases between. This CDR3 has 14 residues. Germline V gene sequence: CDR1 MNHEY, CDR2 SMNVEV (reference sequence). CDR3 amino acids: CASSPWGDTGELFF. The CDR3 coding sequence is TGTGCCAGCAGTCCCTGGGGGGACACCGGGGAGCTGTTTTTT.

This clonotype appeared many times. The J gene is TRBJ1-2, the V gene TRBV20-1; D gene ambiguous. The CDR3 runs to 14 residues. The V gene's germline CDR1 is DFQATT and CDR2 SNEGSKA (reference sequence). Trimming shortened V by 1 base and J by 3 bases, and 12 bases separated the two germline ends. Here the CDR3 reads CSARVGGKDYGYTF. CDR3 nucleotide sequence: TGCAGTGCTAGAGTAGGTGGGAAGGACTATGGCTACACCTTC.

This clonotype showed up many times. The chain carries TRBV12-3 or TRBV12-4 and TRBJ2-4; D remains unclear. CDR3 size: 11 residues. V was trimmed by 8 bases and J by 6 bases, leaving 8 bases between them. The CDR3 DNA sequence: TGTGCCAGCGCCATGGGAAACATTCAGTACTTC. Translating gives CASAMGNIQYF.

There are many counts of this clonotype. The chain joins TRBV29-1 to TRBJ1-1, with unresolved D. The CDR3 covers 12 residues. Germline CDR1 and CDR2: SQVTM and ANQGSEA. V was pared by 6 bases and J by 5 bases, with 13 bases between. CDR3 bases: TGCAGCGTCGTAGGCTCGGGGACTGAAGCTTTCTTT. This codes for CSVVGSGTEAFF.

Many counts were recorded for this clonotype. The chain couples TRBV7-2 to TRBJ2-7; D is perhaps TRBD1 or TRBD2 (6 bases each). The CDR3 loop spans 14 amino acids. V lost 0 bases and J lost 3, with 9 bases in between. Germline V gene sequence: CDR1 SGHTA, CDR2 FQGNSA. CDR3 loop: CASSLAGGLYEQYF. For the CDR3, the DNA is TGTGCCAGCAGCTTAGCGGGGGGCCTCTACGAGCAGTACTTC.